The clone carrying this T cell receptor (beta chain) turned up a few times. The antigen remains undetermined. The germline CDR1 and CDR2 sequences are KGHDR and SFDVKD. The ends were cut back, 1 base at V and 9 bases at J, with 6 bases in the middle. The CDR3 sequence is 12 residues long. The sample is drawn from a study of type 1 and type 2 diabetes patients. General observations from the study: Some T1D-only expanded clones might appear in more T2D or control samples.

All diabetic donors were classified as either type 1 or type 2 diabetes. Other autoimmune diseases and infections within the past four weeks excluded donors. Peripheral blood, around 10 milliliters per participant, was collected. PCR was run on genomic DNA. The TCR beta CDR3 region was amplified using 30 forward and 13 reverse primers. TCRdb fed the multiplex PCR reads into MiXCR, producing one record per CDR3 protein. The table records about 250,000 distinct CDR3 sequences, roughly 50% of them present only once. The chain employs TRBV24-1 and TRBJ2-1; D remains ambiguous. The sample was peripheral blood mononuclear cells (PBMCs). This TCR came from a man younger than 30 with type 2 diabetes. CDR3 DNA sequence: TGTGCCACCAGTGATTTCGATGGTGAGCAGTTCTTC. Its translation: CATSDFDGEQFF.